These T cell receptor beta chains were read from a single sample in a study of blood T cell repertoires in COVID-19. This table comes from immunoSEQ multiplex PCR, and its TCRdb copy is limited to in-frame clones, with some not included. This table has more than 200,000 clones, roughly 80% appearing once. Sequencing was done on a sample of peripheral blood. All receptors derive from a woman at least 80 years old with acute or convalescent COVID-19. CDR3s include the opening cysteine and the closing phenylalanine or tryptophan. A D gene is named only where the DNA matches it firmly. Not all rows give a size; the values are once, few, many and, for expanded clones, a class.

TRBJ2-3 . TRBV15 . TGTGCCACCAGCAGAGAAATGGACAGCTCCACAGATACGCAGTATTTT CATSREMDSSTDTQYF
TRBJ2-5 . TRBV7-2 . TGTGCCAGCAGCTTAGCTATCCGCCGGGAAGAGACCCAGTACTTC CASSLAIRREETQYF
TRBJ2-3 . TRBV11-3 TRBD2 TGTGCCAGCAGCTTTAGCGGGGGGACAGATACGCAGTATTTT CASSFSGGTDTQYF
TRBJ2-3 few TRBV6-5 TRBD1 TGTGCCAGCAGTTACTCGACAGGGCCGAGCACAGATACGCAGTATTTT CASSYSTGPSTDTQYF
TRBJ1-1 . TRBV3-1/TRBV3-2 TRBD1 TGTGCCAGCAGCCAAGGGCCCGGACAGGGCGCTGAAGCTTTCTTT CASSQGPGQGAEAFF
TRBJ1-5 . TRBV19 TRBD1 TGTGCCAGTAGTTCGGGACAGGGGTATAGCAATCAGCCCCAGCATTTT CASSSGQGYSNQPQHF
TRBJ1-1 . TRBV18 . TGTGCCAGCTCCCGAGACAGAAGGAACACTGAAGCTTTCTTT CASSRDRRNTEAFF
TRBJ1-2 few TRBV12-3/TRBV12-4 . TGTGCCAGCAGTTCAGGGTATTTTTGGGGCTACACCTTC CASSSGYFWGYTF
TRBJ1-5 . TRBV2 . TGTGCCAGCAGACAGGGAATAATGGATAGCAATCAGCCCCAGCATTTT CASRQGIMDSNQPQHF
TRBJ2-3 . TRBV5-1 . TGCGCCAGCAGTCAGGGACTCCCCTCCACAGATACGCAGTATTTT CASSQGLPSTDTQYF
TRBJ2-2 . TRBV7-2 TRBD2 TGTGCCAGCAGCCCCACCTTCCTAGCGGGGGTTACCGGGGAGCTGTTTTTT CASSPTFLAGVTGELFF
TRBJ2-5 . TRBV28 . TGTGCCAGCAGTTTGACTCCAAGTAAAGAGACCCAGTACTTC CASSLTPSKETQYF
TRBJ2-6 . TRBV15 . TGTGCCACCAGCAGGGGGGGGCCCGGGGCCAACGTCCTGACTTTC CATSRGGPGANVLTF
TRBJ1-1 . TRBV6-5 . TGTGCCAGCAGGGACCCGGGGAAAGGGGCTTTCTTT CASRDPGKGAFF
TRBJ1-5 . TRBV7-2 . TGTGCCAGCAGCTTCCGCAGGGGAAGCAATCAGCCCCAGCATTTT CASSFRRGSNQPQHF
TRBJ1-4 . TRBV5-4 TRBD1 TGTGCCAGCAGGCGGGACAGCCATAATGAAAAACTGTTTTTT CASRRDSHNEKLFF
TRBJ2-7 . TRBV5-1 TRBD1 TGCGCCAGCAGCAGAGACAGGGGGGCGGACGAGCAGTACTTC CASSRDRGADEQYF
TRBJ1-5 . TRBV19 TRBD1 TGTGCCAGTAGTAAGAAGAATCCGGGACAGATAGGCAATCAGCCCCAGCATTTT CASSKKNPGQIGNQPQHF
TRBJ1-1 once TRBV10-3 . TGTGCCATCAGTAACAGGGTTATGGACACTGAAGCTTTCTTT CAISNRVMDTEAFF
TRBJ1-2 . TRBV6-5 . TGTGCCAGCAGTTACTCGAAACAGGGTCGGGGCGGCTACACCTTC CASSYSKQGRGGYTF
TRBJ2-3 . TRBV5-8 TRBD2 TGTGCCAGCAGCTTGGTAGCCCTTCTTTTGACTAGCGAGACAGATACGCAGTATTTT CASSLVALLLTSETDTQYF
TRBJ2-5 . TRBV28 TRBD2 TGTGCCAGCAGTTACGCCGGGGGGGGGCGAGAGACCCAGTACTTC CASSYAGGGRETQYF
TRBJ1-2 . TRBV19 . TGTGCCAGTAGCACGACAGGAGCTAGCTATGGCTACACCTTC CASSTTGASYGYTF
TRBJ2-1 once TRBV3-1/TRBV3-2 . TGTGCCACCCGGGAAGGAGGGAATGAGCAGTTCTTC CATREGGNEQFF
TRBJ1-1 . TRBV19 . TGTGCCAGCAAGTACGTGGACAGGAACACTGAAGCTTTCTTT CASKYVDRNTEAFF
TRBJ2-7 few TRBV5-1 TRBD1 TGCGCCAGCAGCCCCAACATTAGATCAGGGGGCGCGGGATACGAGCAGTACTTC CASSPNIRSGGAGYEQYF
TRBJ2-7 once TRBV6-2/TRBV6-3 . TGTGCCAGCAGTGAGGGAGGTACTCCCTACGAGCAGTACTTC CASSEGGTPYEQYF
TRBJ1-5 . TRBV30 . TGTGCCTGGAGTGTACCTCTCCGGCTCCCTGGGCGAAATCAGCCCCAGCATTTT CAWSVPLRLPGRNQPQHF
TRBJ1-1 . TRBV6-5 . TGTGCCAGCAGTTACGCCAGGGGCATGAACACTGAAGCTTTCTTT CASSYARGMNTEAFF
TRBJ1-1 . TRBV7-9 . TGTGCCAGCAGCTTAGAGTTGTCGGGTCGAGGGTCTGAAGCTTTCTTT CASSLELSGRGSEAFF
TRBJ2-4 . TRBV5-4 TRBD2 TGTGCCAGCAGCTTTCGCGTAGCGGGGGGGCCAGCCAAAAACATTCAGTACTTC CASSFRVAGGPAKNIQYF
TRBJ2-1 once TRBV4-1 . TGCGCCAGCAGCCAAGAGGAGACAGAGTACAATGAGCAGTTCTTC CASSQEETEYNEQFF
TRBJ2-2 . TRBV10-3 TRBD1 TGTGCCATCAGTTGGACAGGGGGCGAGGACGGGGAGCTGTTTTTT CAISWTGGEDGELFF
TRBJ1-2 . TRBV6-6 TRBD1 TGTGCCAGCAGTCGACAGGGTGCCTATGGCTACACCTTC CASSRQGAYGYTF
TRBJ2-5 . TRBV3-1/TRBV3-2 . TGTGCCAGCAGCCCTCGTACGGGGACCCAGTACTTC CASSPRTGTQYF
TRBJ2-5 . TRBV7-9 TRBD2 TGTGCCAGCAGCTTGGGGACTAGCGGGGATTTCCAAGAGACCCAGTACTTC CASSLGTSGDFQETQYF
TRBJ1-6 many TRBV19 . TGTGCCAGTAGTATTGGGCCCCAGGGCGATTCACCCCTCCACTTT CASSIGPQGDSPLHF
TRBJ2-7 . TRBV12-3/TRBV12-4 . TGTGCCAGCAGCCTAGACGCCTTCTACGAGCAGTACTTC CASSLDAFYEQYF
TRBJ1-3 . TRBV3-1/TRBV3-2 . TGTGCCAGCAGCCGCCGGGACTCACTGGGAAACACCATATATTTT CASSRRDSLGNTIYF
TRBJ1-2 . TRBV19 TRBD1 TGTGCCAGTAGTCACGGGACAGTAGCTAACTATGGCTACACCTTC CASSHGTVANYGYTF
TRBJ1-4 few TRBV5-1 TRBD1 TGCGCCAGCAGCTTGGTCGGGACAGGGTCCGAAAAACTGTTTTTT CASSLVGTGSEKLFF
TRBJ1-2 . TRBV6-5 TRBD1 TGTGCCAGCAGTTACTCGGGGACAGGGAAAAACTATGGCTACACCTTC CASSYSGTGKNYGYTF
TRBJ2-5 . TRBV19 TRBD1 TGTGCCAGTAGTATCGGGGACAGGGGTCAGACCCAGTACTTC CASSIGDRGQTQYF
TRBJ1-5 few TRBV12-1 . TGTGCCAGCAGCCACCGAACAGGGGAGGCGAATCAGCCCCAGCATTTT CASSHRTGEANQPQHF
TRBJ2-2 many TRBV19 . TGTGCCAGTAGTATAGCAGGGGTCCCCTACACCGGGGAGCTGTTTTTT CASSIAGVPYTGELFF
TRBJ1-3 . TRBV5-1 TRBD1 TGCGCCAGCAGCGGGACAGCTTCTGGAAACACCATATATTTT CASSGTASGNTIYF
TRBJ2-1 . TRBV6-5 TRBD1 TGTGCCAGCAGCCGGGGACAGGGCTCCTACAATGAGCAGTTCTTC CASSRGQGSYNEQFF
TRBJ1-6 . TRBV4-2 TRBD1 TGTGCCAGCAGCCCTTCCAGGGGGGCCTATAATTCACCCCTCCACTTT CASSPSRGAYNSPLHF